Listed below are T cell receptor beta chains from one sample, sequenced in a study of T cell responses to AZD1222 COVID-19 vaccine. Only in-frame clones appear in the TCRdb table, and some are missing; sequencing was by immunoSEQ multiplex PCR. This sample has more than 110,000 clones, with approximately 90% found just once. Sequenced here: peripheral blood, sampled on day 0 of AZD1222 vaccination. All receptors come from an adult in good health. CDR3s include the opening cysteine and the closing phenylalanine or tryptophan. D genes are given only for firm matches. Clone size, where shown, is once, few, many, or a class for clones that have expanded.

clone_size	v_call	d_call	j_call	cdr3_nt	cdr3_aa
NA	TRBV24-1	NA	TRBJ1-2	TGTGCCACCAGTGATTCCCAGGGAGGGAACTATGGCTACACCTTC	CATSDSQGGNYGYTF
NA	TRBV6-5	NA	TRBJ2-7	TGTGCCAGCAGTACTACCTGGTCCTCCGAGCAGTACTTC	CASSTTWSSEQYF
NA	TRBV19	TRBD1	TRBJ1-3	TGTGCCAGTAGTATGGCCCGGGACAGCTCTGGAAACACCATATATTTT	CASSMARDSSGNTIYF
NA	TRBV6-6	NA	TRBJ1-4	TGTGCCAGCAGTTCGGGGGATTCAACTAATGAAAAACTGTTTTTT	CASSSGDSTNEKLFF
once	TRBV30	NA	TRBJ2-3	TGTGCCTGGAGTAAGGGTGGCACAGATACGCAGTATTTT	CAWSKGGTDTQYF
NA	TRBV19	TRBD1	TRBJ2-1	TGTGCCAGTAGTTCTCCCGGGACAGGGGGGTTCAATGAGCAGTTCTTC	CASSSPGTGGFNEQFF
NA	TRBV6-5	NA	TRBJ1-6	TGTGCCAGCAGTTATCTGGGGAAAGGGCGTTCACCCCTCCACTTT	CASSYLGKGRSPLHF
NA	TRBV6-4	TRBD2	TRBJ2-2	TGTGCCAGCAGTGACGGGACTAGCGGGGGAACCGGGGAGCTGTTTTTT	CASSDGTSGGTGELFF
NA	TRBV28	TRBD2	TRBJ2-5	TGTGCCAGCAGTCCGTTCGTAGCGGGGGTTGGGGAGACCCAGTACTTC	CASSPFVAGVGETQYF
NA	TRBV6-5	NA	TRBJ1-1	TGTGCCAGCGTTAAAGGAAGTTCAGCTTTCTTT	CASVKGSSAFF
once	TRBV4-2	TRBD1	TRBJ1-1	TGTGCCAGCAGCCAGGGGACAGGGGAAGCTTTCTTT	CASSQGTGEAFF
NA	TRBV18	TRBD2	TRBJ2-5	TGTGCCAGCTCACCCATTAGCGGGGGGGCAAAGACCCAGTACTTC	CASSPISGGAKTQYF
NA	TRBV27	TRBD1	TRBJ1-1	TGTGCCAGCAGTGCACAGGGGCGGCAAGCTTTCTTT	CASSAQGRQAFF
NA	TRBV6-5	NA	TRBJ1-1	TGTGCCAGCATCCTGGGCACTGAAGCTTTCTTT	CASILGTEAFF
NA	TRBV29-1	TRBD2	TRBJ2-4	TGCAGCGTCGAGAGGGGACTAGCGGGGGTAGCAAACATTCAGTACTTC	CSVERGLAGVANIQYF
NA	TRBV6-1	TRBD1	TRBJ1-2	TGTGCCAGCAGTGTACGCGGGACAGGTTGGTCCTACTATGGCTACACCTTC	CASSVRGTGWSYYGYTF
few	TRBV9	NA	TRBJ1-1	TGTGCCAGCAGCGTAGGGCGGTTGAACACTGAAGCTTTCTTT	CASSVGRLNTEAFF
NA	TRBV7-9	NA	TRBJ1-6	TGTGCCAGCAGCTTAGTGGGGGCGGGCAAGAATTCACCCCTCCACTTT	CASSLVGAGKNSPLHF
few	TRBV4-3	NA	TRBJ2-2	TGCGCCAGCAGCCAAGCTCAGGGGAACACCGGGGAGCTGTTTTTT	CASSQAQGNTGELFF
NA	TRBV7-9	TRBD1	TRBJ1-2	TGTGCCAGCAGGGTGACAGGGGGCGAGGTAGACTATGGCTACACCTTC	CASRVTGGEVDYGYTF
NA	TRBV12-3/TRBV12-4	NA	TRBJ2-3	TGTGCCAGCAGTTACAGGGCCGGGGATACGCAGTATTTT	CASSYRAGDTQYF
NA	TRBV6-5	NA	TRBJ1-1	TGTGCCAGCAGTACAGGGACGGAATTGAGGACTGAAGCTTTCTTT	CASSTGTELRTEAFF
once	TRBV6-4	TRBD2	TRBJ2-5	TGTGCCAGCAGTGACTCGACTAGCGGGGGGGCCGAGACCCAGTACTTC	CASSDSTSGGAETQYF
NA	TRBV6-5	NA	TRBJ2-7	TGTGCCAGTTCTAGTCAGGGCTACGAGCAGTACTTC	CASSSQGYEQYF
NA	TRBV6-4	NA	TRBJ1-6	TGTGCCAGCAGTGAAAGGGAAAAGGAGTCACCCCTCCACTTT	CASSEREKESPLHF
NA	TRBV5-8	NA	TRBJ2-3	TGTGCCAGCAGCCCCGGGGCTGGGTACACAGATACGCAGTATTTT	CASSPGAGYTDTQYF
NA	TRBV9	NA	TRBJ2-6	TGTGCCAGCAGCCATTCCCAACACTCCGGGGCCAACGTCCTGACTTTC	CASSHSQHSGANVLTF
NA	TRBV6-2/TRBV6-3	NA	TRBJ2-3	TGTGCCAGCAGTTTACCTCCCGGTATGGGCACAGATACGCAGTATTTT	CASSLPPGMGTDTQYF
NA	TRBV7-2	TRBD2	TRBJ2-1	TGTGCCAGCAGCTCGCGGGGGGGCCAGTTCAATGAGCAGTTCTTC	CASSSRGGQFNEQFF
NA	TRBV7-2	NA	TRBJ1-5	TGTGCCAGCAGCTTAAATAAAAATCAGCCCCAGCATTTT	CASSLNKNQPQHF
NA	TRBV30	NA	TRBJ2-2	TGTGCCTGGATCTTCGGGACTCACACCGGGGAGCTGTTTTTT	CAWIFGTHTGELFF
NA	TRBV14	NA	TRBJ1-3	TGTGCCAGCAGCCAAGCGCGGGGTCGCATCTCTGGAAACACCATATATTTT	CASSQARGRISGNTIYF
NA	TRBV18	NA	TRBJ2-3	TGTGCCAGCTCACCACCGAGCGGCACAGATACGCAGTATTTT	CASSPPSGTDTQYF
NA	TRBV14	NA	TRBJ2-5	TGTGCCAGCAGCCGCCGGGACTTCCAAGAGACCCAGTACTTC	CASSRRDFQETQYF
once	TRBV7-6	TRBD2	TRBJ2-5	TGTGCCAGCAGCTTGGTGGGACTAGCGGAGTCCCACGGGCAGTACTTC	CASSLVGLAESHGQYF
once	TRBV30	NA	TRBJ1-6	TGTGCCTGGAGTACGATTAATTCACCCCTCCACTTT	CAWSTINSPLHF
NA	TRBV3-1/TRBV3-2	NA	TRBJ2-7	TGTGCCAGCAGCCATATTGACCAGGGGGGCTTAGCCGAGCAGTACTTC	CASSHIDQGGLAEQYF
NA	TRBV19	NA	TRBJ1-1	TGTGCCAGTAGCGAACAGGGAGGTTTAACTGAAGCTTTCTTT	CASSEQGGLTEAFF
NA	TRBV19	NA	TRBJ2-7	TGTGCCAGTAGTCTGAACCGAGGGGGGGAGCAGTACTTC	CASSLNRGGEQYF
NA	TRBV2	NA	TRBJ1-4	TGTGCCAGCAGTGTCAGTAGGATCACTAATGAAAAACTGTTTTTT	CASSVSRITNEKLFF
NA	TRBV6-5	NA	TRBJ2-1	TGTGCCAGCAGGCCCGGACTCCAACCAGAGTTCTTC	CASRPGLQPEFF
NA	TRBV18	NA	TRBJ1-5	TGTGCCAGCTCACCTGGTGTTATTAGCAATCAGCCCCAGCATTTT	CASSPGVISNQPQHF
NA	TRBV12-5	NA	TRBJ2-1	TGTGCTAGTGCCGAGGGTAGGCGGGAGTTCTTC	CASAEGRREFF
NA	TRBV4-3	NA	TRBJ1-2	TGCGCCAGCAGCCACGGACAGGGCTACACCTTC	CASSHGQGYTF
NA	TRBV30	NA	TRBJ1-6	TGTGCCGAGGGGCAGGCGAATTCACCCCTCCACTTT	CAEGQANSPLHF
NA	TRBV19	TRBD1	TRBJ1-2	TGTGCCAGTAGTATCACCGGGACAGGGCCTAACTATGGCTACACCTTC	CASSITGTGPNYGYTF
once	TRBV6-1	TRBD1	TRBJ1-6	TGTGCCAGCAGTGAAGCGGGACAGGGTAATTCACCCCTCCACTTT	CASSEAGQGNSPLHF
NA	TRBV19	NA	TRBJ1-3	TGTGCCAGTATACCCCAGAGGGGAATGCTTTACCGCTCTGGAAACACCATATATTTT	CASIPQRGMLYRSGNTIYF
once	TRBV9	NA	TRBJ2-3	TGTGCCAGCAGCGTAGGAGGAGAAGATACGCAGTATTTT	CASSVGGEDTQYF
once	TRBV11-2	NA	TRBJ2-3	TGTGCCAGCAGCTTAGATCTAGGGGCCAGCGGCACAGATACGCAGTATTTT	CASSLDLGASGTDTQYF
NA	TRBV7-8	NA	TRBJ2-1	TGTGCCAGCAGTTCGAGCGGATCCTACAATGAGCAGTTCTTC	CASSSSGSYNEQFF
NA	TRBV27	NA	TRBJ2-5	TGTGCCAGCAGTCAATCACCTCAAGAGACCCAGTACTTC	CASSQSPQETQYF
NA	TRBV10-1	NA	TRBJ1-3	TGCGCCAGCAGTGAAATTAGTAGGTCAGGCACTGGAAACACCATATATTTT	CASSEISRSGTGNTIYF
NA	TRBV27	NA	TRBJ1-2	TGTGCCAGCAGTTTATCGATGGCAGGAAACTATGGCTACACCTTC	CASSLSMAGNYGYTF
NA	TRBV4-1	NA	TRBJ1-1	TGCGCCAGCAGCCAAGAACGGGGGACGGGGGCTGAAGCTTTCTTT	CASSQERGTGAEAFF